Each of the 11 T cell receptor beta chains below was sequenced from the same sample in a study of T cells in tumors after PD-1 blockade. Measured with immunoSEQ multiplex PCR; TCRdb has only the in-frame clones, and not every one. The table lists more than 12,000 clones, about 66% of them singletons. The material sequenced was tumor tissue, taken after anti-PD-1 treatment. These TCRs come from a human donor with cutaneous squamous cell carcinoma.

The chain links TRBV6-5 to TRBJ2-6; D unresolved. The CDR3 sequence is 15 residues long. Germline lookup yields CDR1 MNHEY and CDR2 SVGAGI. Trimming shortened V by 6 bases and J by 0 bases, and 9 bases separated the two germline ends. In nucleotides, the CDR3 is TGTGCCAGCAGCTTGGATAGCTCTGGGGCCAACGTCCTGACTTTC. Residues: CASSLDSSGANVLTF.

The rearrangement joins TRBV5-1 to TRBJ1-6; 9 bases map to TRBD1. With V trimmed by 4 bases and J by 0 bases, 5 bases remained unmatched. CDR3 length equals 17 residues. Germline lookup yields CDR1 SGHRS and CDR2 YFSETQ. CDR3 sequence: CASSLDRGASYNSPLHF. CDR3 DNA sequence: TGCGCCAGCAGCCTGGACAGGGGAGCCTCCTATAATTCACCCCTCCACTTT.

The chain carries TRBV9 and TRBJ2-1; 14 nucleotides line up with TRBD2. CDR1 SGDLS and CDR2 YYNGEE come from the germline V gene. The CDR3 has 17 residues. V shed 0 bases, J shed 7 bases, and the junction held 6 bases outside the gene matches. Here the CDR3 reads CASSVGGGTSGSNEQFF. As DNA, the CDR3 is TGTGCCAGCAGCGTAGGCGGTGGGACTAGCGGGAGTAATGAGCAGTTCTTC.

This clone qualifies as medium-sized. The gene calls are TRBV9 and TRBJ2-2; D is possibly TRBD1 (6 bases). Between the trimmed V and J ends, which lost 2 bases and 7 bases, there was a span of 12 bases. CDR1 and CDR2 (germline): SGDLS, YYNGEE. The CDR3 extends over 14 amino acids. Here the CDR3 reads CASSVGAGGGELFF. CDR3 in DNA: TGTGCCAGCAGCGTGGGGGCGGGCGGCGGGGAGCTGTTTTTT.

This clone was recorded a few times. The chain uses TRBV9 and TRBJ1-1; D unresolved. The CDR3 consists of 15 residues. Between the trimmed V and J ends, which lost 4 bases and 5 bases, there was a span of 18 bases. Germline V CDR1 and CDR2: SGDLS, YYNGEE. This CDR3 is CASSPAVHTGTEAFF. CDR3 coding DNA: TGTGCCAGCAGCCCAGCGGTCCACACGGGGACTGAAGCTTTCTTT. Complete variable domain (other parts from reference TRBV9 and TRBJ1-1): DSGVTQTPKHLITATGQRVTLRCSPRSGDLSVYWYQQSLDQGLQFLIQYYNGEERAKGNILERFSAQQFPDLHSELNLSSLELGDSALYFCASSPAVHTGTEAFFGQGTRLTVV.

This clone was seen a single time. The chain combines TRBV18 with TRBJ2-7; unclear D gene. Germline assignment: CDR1 KGHSH and CDR2 LQKENI. V was pared by 2 bases and J by 2 bases, with 16 bases between. The length of the CDR3 is 16 residues. The CDR3 bases are TGTGCCAGCTCACCAAGGTGGTCAGAACCCACCTACGAGCAGTACTTC. This gives the protein CASSPRWSEPTYEQYF.

This chain joins TRBV12-3 or TRBV12-4 and TRBJ1-1; no reliable D call. V dropped 4 bases and J dropped 10 bases, with 13 bases sitting between them. The CDR3 consists of 12 residues. The CDR3 reads CASSWNGVAAFF. In nucleotides, the CDR3 is TGTGCCAGCAGTTGGAACGGGGTAGCAGCTTTCTTT.

The chain is built from TRBV18 and TRBJ2-1, with TRBD2 identical over 8 bases. The germline CDR1 and CDR2 sequences are KGHSH and LQKENI. Germline trimming cut 3 bases from V and 3 bases from J; bases unmatched to any gene: 10. This CDR3 region has 17 residues. CDR3: CASSPVAGGGSYNEQFF. CDR3 nucleotides: TGTGCCAGCTCACCTGTCGCTGGCGGGGGGAGCTACAATGAGCAGTTCTTC.

The chain has TRBV6-4 and TRBJ1-2; D perhaps matches TRBD1 (5 bases). The V end lost 4 bases, the J end lost 0 bases, and 9 bases lay between the germline ends. This CDR3 comprises 14 residues. The V gene's germline CDR1 is MRHNA and CDR2 SNTAGT. DNA for the CDR3: TGTGCCAGCAGTGGAGACAGAACTAACTATGGCTACACCTTC. It translates to CASSGDRTNYGYTF.

The chain carries TRBV5-1 and TRBJ2-5; D is undetermined. There are 16 residues in the CDR3. V lost 0 bases and J lost 0, with 12 bases in between. Germline V gene lookup returns CDR1 SGHRS and CDR2 YFSETQ. The CDR3 here is CASSLEVAGYQETQYF. CDR3 sequence (DNA): TGCGCCAGCAGCTTGGAGGTAGCAGGCTACCAAGAGACCCAGTACTTC.

This chain links TRBV5-1 with TRBJ1-4; maybe TRBD1 (6 bases). CDR3 length: 14 amino acids. The germline V and J ends were trimmed by 6 bases and 8 bases, with 17 bases remaining between them. CDR1 SGHRS and CDR2 YFSETQ come from the germline V gene. The CDR3 loop is CASTRGGQEEKLFF. In DNA form, the CDR3 reads TGCGCCAGCACACGAGGGGGGCAGGAGGAAAAACTGTTTTTT.